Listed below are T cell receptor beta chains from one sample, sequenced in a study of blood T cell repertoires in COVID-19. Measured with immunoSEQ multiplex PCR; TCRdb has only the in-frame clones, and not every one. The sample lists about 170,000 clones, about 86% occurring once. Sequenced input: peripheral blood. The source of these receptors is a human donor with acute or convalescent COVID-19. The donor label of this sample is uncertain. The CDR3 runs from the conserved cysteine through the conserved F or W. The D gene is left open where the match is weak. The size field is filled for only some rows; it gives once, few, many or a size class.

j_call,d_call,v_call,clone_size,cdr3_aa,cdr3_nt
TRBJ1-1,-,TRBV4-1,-,CASSQESGGGRYTEAFF,TGCGCCAGCAGCCAAGAAAGTGGGGGGGGACGGTACACTGAAGCTTTCTTT
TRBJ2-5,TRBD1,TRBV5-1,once,CASSRTGGREETQYF,TGCGCCAGCAGCCGGACAGGGGGCAGGGAAGAGACCCAGTACTTC
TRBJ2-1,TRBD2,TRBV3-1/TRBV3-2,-,CASSPGLAGSIREQFF,TGTGCCAGCAGCCCCGGACTAGCGGGGAGCATCAGGGAGCAGTTCTTC
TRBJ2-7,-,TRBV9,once,CASSVAGGQVYEQYF,TGTGCCAGCAGCGTTGCTGGGGGACAAGTCTACGAGCAGTACTTC
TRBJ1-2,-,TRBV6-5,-,CASRGLGSGYGYTF,TGTGCCAGCAGGGGCTTGGGCTCAGGCTATGGCTACACCTTC
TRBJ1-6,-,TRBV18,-,CASSRSPHLGGENSPLHF,TGTGCCAGCTCACGCTCCCCACATCTGGGAGGGGAGAATTCACCCCTCCACTTT
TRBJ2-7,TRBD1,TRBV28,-,CASFGQGGVYEQYF,TGTGCCAGCTTCGGACAGGGGGGGGTATACGAGCAGTACTTC
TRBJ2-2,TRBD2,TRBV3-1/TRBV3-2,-,CASSQRTSGNTGELFF,TGTGCCAGCAGCCAACGGACTAGCGGGAACACCGGGGAGCTGTTTTTT
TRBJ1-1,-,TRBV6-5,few,CASSLASGTEAFF,TGTGCCAGCAGTTTAGCGTCGGGCACTGAAGCTTTCTTT
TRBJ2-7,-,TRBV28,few,CASSSSGREGAYKQYF,TGTGCCAGCAGTTCCTCCGGTCGGGAGGGGGCTTATAAGCAGTACTTC
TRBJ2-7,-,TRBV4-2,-,CASSQDEREQYF,TGTGCCAGCAGCCAAGACGAGCGCGAGCAGTACTTC
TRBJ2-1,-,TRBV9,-,CASSGDFSSYNEQFF,TGTGCCAGCAGCGGGGACTTCAGCTCCTACAATGAGCAGTTCTTC
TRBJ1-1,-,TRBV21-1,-,CASSSLDRDSTKNTEAFF,TGTGCCAGCAGCTCCCTCGACAGGGACTCCACCAAGAACACTGAAGCTTTCTTT
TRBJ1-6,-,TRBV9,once,CASSGQDNSPLHF,TGTGCCAGCAGCGGACAGGATAATTCACCCCTCCACTTT
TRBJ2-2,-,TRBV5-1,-,CASSPGRTGTTTNTGELFF,TGCGCCAGCAGCCCTGGTCGGACAGGGACTACCACTAACACCGGGGAGCTGTTTTTT
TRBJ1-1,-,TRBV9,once,CASSVEVGRGSLGF,-
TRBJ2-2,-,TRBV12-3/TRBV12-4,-,CASSLELGELFF,TGTGCCAGCAGTTTAGAGCTAGGGGAGCTGTTTTTT
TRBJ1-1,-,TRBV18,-,CASSPQQATEAFF,TGTGCCAGCTCACCACAGCAAGCCACTGAAGCTTTCTTT
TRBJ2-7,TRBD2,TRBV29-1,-,CSAGGASGREQYF,TGCAGCGCCGGGGGGGCTAGCGGGAGGGAGCAGTACTTC
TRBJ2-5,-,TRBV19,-,CASGGALRRRETQYF,TGTGCCTCCGGAGGGGCCCTAAGGAGGAGAGAGACCCAGTACTTC
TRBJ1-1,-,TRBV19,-,CASSIGRSATEAFF,TGTGCCAGTAGTATCGGGAGGTCGGCCACTGAAGCTTTCTTT
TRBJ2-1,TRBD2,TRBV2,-,CASSGPGGRGRSSYNEQFF,TGTGCCAGCAGTGGGCCCGGCGGGCGGGGGAGGAGCTCCTACAATGAGCAGTTCTTC
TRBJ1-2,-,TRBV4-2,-,CASSQETGRYGYTF,TGTGCCAGCAGCCAAGAGACAGGTCGCTATGGCTACACCTTC
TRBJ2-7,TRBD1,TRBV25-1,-,CASTGQISYEQYF,TGTGCCAGCACGGGACAGATCTCCTACGAGCAGTACTTC
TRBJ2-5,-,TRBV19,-,CASGPGYQTQYF,TGTGCCAGTGGTCCAGGCTACCAGACCCAGTACTTC
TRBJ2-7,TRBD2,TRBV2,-,CASSAARGAYEQYF,TGTGCCAGCAGTGCCGCACGGGGGGCCTACGAGCAGTACTTC
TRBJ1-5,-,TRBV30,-,CAWSERGSQPQHF,TGTGCCTGGAGCGAACGGGGGTCTCAGCCCCAGCATTTT
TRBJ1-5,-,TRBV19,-,CASSIDRGGSNQPQHF,TGTGCCAGTAGTATAGATCGGGGGGGAAGCAATCAGCCCCAGCATTTT
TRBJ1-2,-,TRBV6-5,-,CASSLVGGPYGYTF,TGTGCCAGCAGTCTCGTTGGCGGCCCCTATGGCTACACCTTC
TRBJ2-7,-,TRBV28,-,CASRKPGQKTYEQYF,TGTGCCAGCAGAAAACCGGGACAAAAGACCTACGAGCAGTACTTC
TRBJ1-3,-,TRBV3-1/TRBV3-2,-,CASSQVRVSGNTIYF,TGTGCCAGCAGCCAAGTGCGCGTCTCTGGAAACACCATATATTTT
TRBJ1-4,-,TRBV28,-,CASAKQGVNEKLFF,TGTGCCAGCGCAAAACAGGGCGTTAATGAAAAACTGTTTTTT
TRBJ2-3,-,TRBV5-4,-,CASSPRLGTDTQYF,TGTGCCAGCAGCCCCAGACTAGGCACAGATACGCAGTATTTT
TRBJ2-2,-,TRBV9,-,CASSVGTEPNTGELFF,TGTGCCAGCAGCGTAGGGACAGAACCTAACACCGGGGAGCTGTTTTTT
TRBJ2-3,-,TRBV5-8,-,CASSFGSGEGTDTQYF,TGTGCCAGCAGCTTCGGGTCGGGAGAGGGCACAGATACGCAGTATTTT
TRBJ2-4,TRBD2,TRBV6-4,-,CASSPRGGENIQYF,TGTGCCAGCAGTCCTCGGGGAGGGGAAAACATTCAGTACTTC
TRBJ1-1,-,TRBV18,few,CASSPPSGNTEAFF,TGTGCCAGCTCACCACCGTCCGGGAACACTGAAGCTTTCTTT
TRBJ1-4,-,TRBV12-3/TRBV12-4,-,CASGIEGKLFF,TGTGCCAGCGGGATCGAGGGAAAACTGTTTTTT
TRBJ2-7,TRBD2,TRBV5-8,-,CASSLGLAGFWYEQYF,TGTGCCAGCAGCTTGGGACTAGCGGGCTTCTGGTACGAGCAGTACTTC
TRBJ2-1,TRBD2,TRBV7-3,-,CASSPASGIGEQFF,TGTGCCAGCAGCCCAGCTAGCGGGATAGGTGAGCAGTTCTTC
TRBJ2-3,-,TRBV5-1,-,CASSSGQTSTDTQYF,TGCGCCAGCAGCTCCGGACAGACTAGCACAGATACGCAGTATTTT
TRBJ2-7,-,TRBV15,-,CATSRELLESSEQYF,TGTGCCACCAGCAGAGAGCTTCTAGAGTCCTCCGAGCAGTACTTC
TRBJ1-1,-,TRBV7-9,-,CASSLDAGWGTEAFF,TGTGCCAGCAGCTTAGACGCAGGGTGGGGCACTGAAGCTTTCTTT
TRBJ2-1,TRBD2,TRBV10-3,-,CAISPGTSGDEQFF,TGTGCCATCAGCCCCGGGACTAGCGGGGATGAGCAGTTCTTC
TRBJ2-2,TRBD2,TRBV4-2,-,CASSQAWGGDTGELFF,TGTGCCAGCAGCCAAGCTTGGGGGGGAGACACCGGGGAGCTGTTTTTT
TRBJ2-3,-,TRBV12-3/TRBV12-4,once,CASSPSTDTQYF,TGTGCCAGCAGCCCGAGTACAGATACGCAGTATTTT
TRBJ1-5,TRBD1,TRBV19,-,CASSPWTGKGSNQPQHF,TGTGCCAGTAGTCCTTGGACAGGGAAAGGGAGCAATCAGCCCCAGCATTTT
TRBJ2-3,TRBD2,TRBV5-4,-,CASRTSGGSTDTQYF,TGTGCCAGCAGAACTAGCGGGGGTAGCACAGATACGCAGTATTTT
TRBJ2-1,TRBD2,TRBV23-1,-,CANAGAYNEQFF,TGCGCCAACGCGGGGGCCTACAATGAGCAGTTCTTC
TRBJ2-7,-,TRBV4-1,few,CASSQEGGLGNEQYF,TGCGCCAGCAGCCAAGAAGGAGGTCTGGGGAACGAGCAGTACTTC
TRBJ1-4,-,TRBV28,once,CASSPGDRSTEKLFF,TGTGCCAGCAGTCCGGGCGACAGGTCAACTGAAAAACTGTTTTTT
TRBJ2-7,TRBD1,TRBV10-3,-,CAIRSGQGDYEQYF,TGTGCCATCAGGTCGGGACAGGGGGACTACGAGCAGTACTTC
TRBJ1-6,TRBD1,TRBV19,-,CASSMLTGGESPLHF,TGTGCCAGTAGTATGCTAACAGGGGGCGAGTCACCCCTCCACTTT